These T cell receptor beta chains were read from a single sample in a study of shared clonotypes between healthy human individuals. Clones were read by immunoSEQ multiplex PCR, and TCRdb kept only the in-frame ones, dropping some. This table has approximately 2,000,000 clones, 85% to 95% appearing once. The source material was naive CD4+ T cells from PBMCs. All receptors come from a man between 18 and 29 years old in good health. Some clones in this sample may be carry-over from other donors' samples. The CDR3 runs from the conserved cysteine through the conserved F or W. The D gene is left open where the match is weak. The listing skips clone size in some rows; elsewhere it reads once, few, many or a size class.

V gene	D gene	clone size	J gene	CDR3 DNA	CDR3 protein
TRBV6-5	.	.	TRBJ2-3	TGTGCCAGCAGCCTAATCAGGGGCAGCACAGATACGCAGTATTTT	CASSLIRGSTDTQYF
TRBV28	.	.	TRBJ2-2	TGTGCCAGCAGTTTTGGGACGGTTTACAAAGCCAACACCGGGGAGCTGTTTTTT	CASSFGTVYKANTGELFF
TRBV19	.	.	TRBJ1-1	TGTGCCAGTAGTATTCGGGGAGTTGATGAAGCTTTCTTT	CASSIRGVDEAFF
TRBV6-4	.	.	TRBJ2-2	TGTGCCAGTAGGGACTCACTGAACACCGGGGAGCTGTTTTTT	CASRDSLNTGELFF
TRBV9	.	few	TRBJ1-5	TGTGCCAGCAGCGCCAGGGTCGGCAGCAATCAGCCCCAGCATTTT	CASSARVGSNQPQHF
TRBV27	TRBD2	.	TRBJ2-1	TGTGCCAGCAGTTTCCCTCCGGGACTAGATAGGCAGTTCTTC	CASSFPPGLDRQFF
TRBV14	.	.	TRBJ2-5	TGTGCCAGCAGCCAACGGGAGTACCAAGAGACCCAGTACTTC	CASSQREYQETQYF
TRBV7-6	.	.	TRBJ2-5	TGTGCCAGCAGCTTAGCGGTAGGGGTAAAGACCCAGTACTTC	CASSLAVGVKTQYF
TRBV25-1	.	.	TRBJ2-1	TGTGCCAGCAGTGAATTAGGACTCTCCTGGGTCAATGAGCAGTTCTTC	CASSELGLSWVNEQFF
TRBV5-1	.	.	TRBJ1-2	TGCGCCAGCAGTTTGACGACAGAGAATTATGGCTACACCTTC	CASSLTTENYGYTF
TRBV11-2	TRBD2	.	TRBJ2-7	TGTGCCAGCGCGACCCCTAGGTCCGAACCGGGAGGGAACTACGAGCAGTACTTC	CASATPRSEPGGNYEQYF
TRBV10-3	TRBD1	.	TRBJ2-7	TGTGCCATCAGCCCGGACAGGGCCAACTCCTACGAGCAGTACTTC	CAISPDRANSYEQYF
TRBV9	.	.	TRBJ2-1	TGTGCCAGCAGCGTAGCGGTTGAGCAGTTCTTC	CASSVAVEQFF
TRBV5-1	TRBD1	.	TRBJ1-2	TGCGCCAGCAGCCCACGACAGGGAAACTATGGCTACACCTTC	CASSPRQGNYGYTF
TRBV6-5	.	.	TRBJ1-2	TGTGCCACCCAACAGGGTTTGGCTGGCTACACCTTC	CATQQGLAGYTF
TRBV5-4	TRBD2	.	TRBJ2-2	TGTGCCAGCAGTAGCGGGTGGAACACCGGGGAGCTGTTTTTT	CASSSGWNTGELFF
TRBV15	.	once	TRBJ2-7	TGTGCCACCAGCAGGTCTGGGAACTCCTACGAGCAGTACTTC	CATSRSGNSYEQYF
TRBV11-2	TRBD2	.	TRBJ2-5	TGTGCCAGCAGCGAAGGGACTAGCGGAGAGACCCAGTACTTC	CASSEGTSGETQYF
TRBV5-1	TRBD1	.	TRBJ2-5	TGCGCCAGCAGCTTCTTCGACAGGGGGGTGGGAGAGACCCAGTACTTC	CASSFFDRGVGETQYF
TRBV28	.	once	TRBJ2-7	TGTGCCAGCGGGGCGGCCTACGAGCAGTACTTC	CASGAAYEQYF
TRBV5-4	TRBD1	.	TRBJ2-5	TGTGCCAGCAGCCCAACTTCCGGGACAGGGGGCCGGGAGACCCAGTACTTC	CASSPTSGTGGRETQYF
TRBV5-6	.	.	TRBJ2-7	TGTGCCAGCAGCTTCGGGACCAGGGGCTACGAGCAGTACTTC	CASSFGTRGYEQYF
TRBV19	TRBD2	.	TRBJ2-1	TGTGCCAGTAGTCTGCTGGGACTAGCGGCCCCCCCATATGAGCAGTTCTTC	CASSLLGLAAPPYEQFF
TRBV27	.	.	TRBJ2-7	TGTGCCAGCAGTTTAGACAAGAACTCCTACGAGCAGTACTTC	CASSLDKNSYEQYF
TRBV9	.	.	TRBJ2-1	TGTGCCAGCAGCTACGATGGTGGCTCCTACAATGAGCAGTTCTTC	CASSYDGGSYNEQFF
TRBV14	.	once	TRBJ2-3	TGTGCCAGCAGCCAAGGGCGCGCATCTAGCACAGATACGCAGTATTTT	CASSQGRASSTDTQYF
TRBV5-6	TRBD2	.	TRBJ2-7	TGTGCCAGCAGCTTGGGGCGGGACTACGCATACGAGCAGTACTTC	CASSLGRDYAYEQYF
TRBV6-4	.	.	TRBJ2-3	TGTGCCAGCAGGGCTGGATCAGATACGCAGTATTTT	CASRAGSDTQYF
TRBV5-1	.	.	TRBJ2-7	TGCGCCAGCAGCTCGATACTAGTGGACGAGCAGTACTTC	CASSSILVDEQYF
TRBV25-1	TRBD1	.	TRBJ2-7	TGTGCCAGCAGGGAGGGACAGGGATCCTACGAGCAGTACTTC	CASREGQGSYEQYF
TRBV28	.	.	TRBJ1-2	TGTGCCAGCAGGACGGTGAGCGGCTACACCTTC	CASRTVSGYTF
TRBV7-3	.	.	TRBJ2-2	TGTGCCAGCAGCCGTCTAGGCAACACCGGGGAGCTGTTTTTT	CASSRLGNTGELFF
TRBV2	.	.	TRBJ1-1	TGTGCCAGCGGACGAGGGGGGCCCGGGGAGAGGACTGAAGCTTTCTTT	CASGRGGPGERTEAFF
TRBV2	.	.	TRBJ1-4	TGTGCCAGCAGCTGGACGCCCGCTAATGAAAAACTGTTTTTT	CASSWTPANEKLFF
TRBV7-9	.	.	TRBJ1-1	TGTGCCAGCAGCCCCGGGGGAGGTGAAGCTTTCTTT	CASSPGGGEAFF
TRBV5-6	.	.	TRBJ2-7	TGTGCCAGCAGCTCTCGGGTCCCGGGTGAGCAGTACTTC	CASSSRVPGEQYF
TRBV18	TRBD2	.	TRBJ2-5	TGTGCCAGCTCTCCAAGCGGGAGACAGGTTGAGACCCAGTACTTC	CASSPSGRQVETQYF
TRBV5-1	.	.	TRBJ1-4	TGCGCCAGCAGCTTTTCCGGGACAAACGATGAAAAACTGTTTTTT	CASSFSGTNDEKLFF
TRBV5-8	.	once	TRBJ2-3	TGTGCCAGCAGCATATCCCTGGCGACCACAGATACGCAGTATTTT	CASSISLATTDTQYF
TRBV5-1	TRBD2	.	TRBJ2-1	TGCGCCAGCAGCTTGGCCTGGGCTAGCGGAACCTACAATGAGCAGTTCTTC	CASSLAWASGTYNEQFF
TRBV19	.	.	TRBJ1-5	TGTGCCAGTAGACCCCCCCGGACAGCGAGCAATCAGCCCCAGCATTTT	CASRPPRTASNQPQHF
TRBV5-6	.	.	TRBJ2-7	TGTGCCAGCAGCCGAAGGCTCCTCGAGCAGTACTTC	CASSRRLLEQYF
TRBV27	.	.	TRBJ1-4	TGTGCCAGCAGCGGCTCAGGGGAATGGAATGAAAAACTGTTTTTT	CASSGSGEWNEKLFF
TRBV18	.	.	TRBJ2-7	TGTGCCAGCTCACCAGGTTATCCGGAACGGTACGAGCAGTACTTC	CASSPGYPERYEQYF
TRBV7-2	.	once	TRBJ2-1	TGTGCCAGCAGCTTAGCCAGGAATGAGCAGTTCTTC	CASSLARNEQFF
TRBV27	.	.	TRBJ2-1	TGTGCCAGCAGTCCCGGAGTCTTGCTCTACAATGAGCAGTTCTTC	CASSPGVLLYNEQFF
TRBV29-1	.	few	TRBJ1-2	TGCAGCGTTGATATGGCGACGGACTATGGCTACACCTTC	CSVDMATDYGYTF
TRBV28	TRBD1	.	TRBJ1-5	TGTGCCAGCAGACTTTCACCGGGACAGAGAGGTCAGCCCCAGCATTTT	CASRLSPGQRGQPQHF
TRBV20-1	.	.	TRBJ1-2	TGCAGACACATGGGGGGTGGCTACACCTTC	CRHMGGGYTF
TRBV5-5	TRBD1	.	TRBJ1-5	TGTGCCAGCAGCTTCGGGACAGGGGGCGCGAGGAATCAGCCCCAGCATTTT	CASSFGTGGARNQPQHF
TRBV7-3	TRBD1	.	TRBJ2-1	TGTGCCAGCAGCAGGGGGACAGGGGGCAATGAGCAGTTCTTC	CASSRGTGGNEQFF
TRBV19	.	once	TRBJ1-1	TGTGCCAGTAGTATAGATCCTTGGGGGCCGGCTGAAGCTTTCTTT	CASSIDPWGPAEAFF
TRBV6-5	.	once	TRBJ1-4	TGTGCCAGCAGTCCATCCGGCGGTAGTAATGAAAAACTGTTTTTT	CASSPSGGSNEKLFF
TRBV4-1	.	.	TRBJ2-1	TGCGCCAGCAGCGCAGGGTGGCGGTACGATGAGCAGTTCTTC	CASSAGWRYDEQFF
TRBV27	TRBD2	.	TRBJ2-3	TGTGCCAGCAGTTCACCCCATTGGACTAGCGGGAGAACAGATACGCAGTATTTT	CASSSPHWTSGRTDTQYF
TRBV4-1	.	once	TRBJ1-2	TGCGCCAGCAGCCTCCAGGTCGGAAACACTAACTATGGCTACACCTTC	CASSLQVGNTNYGYTF
TRBV5-4	.	.	TRBJ1-6	TGTGCCAGCAGCGGAATTGGGGGGGGGCAAAATTCACCCCTCCACTTT	CASSGIGGGQNSPLHF
TRBV28	.	.	TRBJ1-5	TGTGCCAGCAGTTTGACAGGTTCAATAGCAGTGCCCCAGCATTTT	CASSLTGSIAVPQHF
TRBV13	TRBD1	.	TRBJ2-7	TGTGCCAGCATGGACCGGGACAGGGCCTACGAGCAGTACTTC	CASMDRDRAYEQYF
TRBV29-1	.	.	TRBJ1-1	TGCAGCGCTAGGGGGGGGGCTGGCACTGAAGCTTTCTTT	CSARGGAGTEAFF